Included here is one TCR beta chain sequence, with context. Its antigen is as yet unknown. A clone one base away is much larger, so this may be a read error. The sample comes from a study of T cells in localized non-small cell lung cancer. Overall study results and limits: Uninvolved adjacent lung showed peak T cell clonality, exceeding tumor. In adjacent lung, a median roughly 60 of the top 100 tumor clones were found. The study sequenced only one region of the tumor. As a result, intratumor heterogeneity could not be excluded and remains possible.

V was clipped by 2 bases and J by 0 bases, with 4 bases between them. CDR3 length: 13 residues. Germline V gene sequence: CDR1 SEHNR, CDR2 FQNEAQ (reference sequence). The table came from immunoSEQ multiplex PCR; TCRdb's copy has only in-frame clones and leaves some out. This sample carries tens of thousands of clones, roughly 90% of them seen once, and the ten largest clones take more than 5.5%. The sample in question was peripheral blood mononuclear cells, obtained before any cancer treatment. The chain carries TRBV7-9 and TRBJ1-1; D is ambiguous. This receptor was identified in an older male donor with stage II lung adenocarcinoma. In DNA form, the CDR3 reads TGTGCCAGCAGCTTAAAAGTGAACACTGAAGCTTTCTTT. It yields the protein CASSLKVNTEAFF.